The T cell receptor beta chain described here comes from a study of blood T cell repertoires in COVID-19. V lost 5 bases, J lost 9 bases, and 10 bases stayed unmatched. Germline CDR1 is MNHEY and CDR2 is SVGAGI. CDR3 length equals 14 residues. As handled by the study authors: Estimates of nucleated cell counts were drawn from the amplification of reference gene primers. The data were produced by immunoSEQ multiplex PCR, yet TCRdb's version contains in-frame clones alone and is incomplete. That table is the source of V, J and clone size, and D and trimming were worked out from the DNA. The data contain approximately 90,000 clones, 75% to 95% of them singletons.

The sequenced sample consisted of peripheral blood. The V and J genes are TRBV6-5 and TRBJ2-1, with 7 bases identical to TRBD2. The source is a man in his sixties with acute or convalescent COVID-19. In DNA, the CDR3 is TGTGCCAGCAGTCCGAGCGGGGTCCCCAGTGAGCAGTTCTTC. It encodes CASSPSGVPSEQFF.